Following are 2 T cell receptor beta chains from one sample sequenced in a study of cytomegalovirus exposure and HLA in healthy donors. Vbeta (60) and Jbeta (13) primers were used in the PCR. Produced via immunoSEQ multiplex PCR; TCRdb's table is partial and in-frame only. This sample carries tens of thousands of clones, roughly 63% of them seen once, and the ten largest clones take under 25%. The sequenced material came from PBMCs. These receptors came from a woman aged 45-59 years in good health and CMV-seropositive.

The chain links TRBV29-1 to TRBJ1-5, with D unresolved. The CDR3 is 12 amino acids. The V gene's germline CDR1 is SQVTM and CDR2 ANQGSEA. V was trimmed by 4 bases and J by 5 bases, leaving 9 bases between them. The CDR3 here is CSVVWGDQPQHF. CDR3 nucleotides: TGCAGCGTTGTTTGGGGAGATCAGCCCCAGCATTTT.

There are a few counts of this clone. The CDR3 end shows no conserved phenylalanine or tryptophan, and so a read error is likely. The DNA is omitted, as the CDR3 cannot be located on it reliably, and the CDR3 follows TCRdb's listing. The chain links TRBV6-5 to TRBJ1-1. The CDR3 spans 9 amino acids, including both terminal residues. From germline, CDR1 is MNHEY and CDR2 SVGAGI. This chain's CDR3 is CASRPSGFR.